The clone carrying this T cell receptor (beta chain) occurred a few times. This sample was included in a study of early T cells in non-severe SARS-CoV-2 infection. Looked up from germline, CDR1 is ENHRY and CDR2 is SYGVKD. The CDR3 sequence is 15 residues long. Trimming shortened V by 2 bases and J by 7 bases, and 14 bases separated the two germline ends. Individual cDNA molecules received unique molecular identifiers during library preparation. TCRdb reanalysed the 5' RACE reads using MiXCR and keeps one entry per CDR3 protein. The sample holds roughly 70,000 distinct CDR3 sequences; over 20% are singletons and the top ten take more than 15%.

Source: whole blood, taken at baseline. This TCR was recovered from an adult who was a healthcare worker with PCR-confirmed SARS-CoV-2 infection or an uninfected control (not recorded which). V usage is TRBV10-3 and J usage is TRBJ1-4; maybe TRBD1 (6 bases). CDR3 sequence reads: CAISEEGGLSEKLFF. CDR3 DNA sequence: TGTGCCATCAGTGAGGAAGGGGGGCTCAGTGAAAAACTGTTTTTT.